This is a list of T cell receptor beta chains from one sample in a study of beta chain features in type 1 diabetes. The method was immunoSEQ multiplex PCR; TCRdb's version includes in-frame clones alone and lacks a portion of them. The sample yields about 340,000 clones, approximately 15% seen once. The sample was naive CD4+ T cells from blood. Receptors originate from a woman aged 18-35 years with type 1 diabetes. Both conserved end residues are part of each CDR3. The D gene is left open where the match is weak. Not every row has a clone size; where given, it reads once, few, many or a size class.

d_gene: TRBD1
len: 15
abundance: .
v_gene: TRBV7-3
j_gene: TRBJ2-1
CDR3aa: CASGDRGSTYNEQFF
CDR3nt: TGTGCCAGCGGAGACAGGGGTTCAACCTACAATGAGCAGTTCTTC

d_gene: .
len: 15
abundance: few
v_gene: TRBV5-4
j_gene: TRBJ2-5
CDR3aa: CASSLGSGGGETQYF
CDR3nt: TGTGCCAGCAGCTTGGGGTCGGGGGGCGGGGAGACCCAGTACTTC

d_gene: TRBD1
len: 18
abundance: few
v_gene: TRBV30
j_gene: TRBJ2-5
CDR3aa: CAWSFPPAGTGFQETQYF
CDR3nt: TGTGCCTGGAGTTTTCCGCCCGCCGGGACAGGGTTCCAAGAGACCCAGTACTTC

d_gene: TRBD1
len: 15
abundance: .
v_gene: TRBV5-1
j_gene: TRBJ2-2
CDR3aa: CASSFGTENTGELFF
CDR3nt: TGCGCCAGCAGCTTCGGGACAGAGAACACCGGGGAGCTGTTTTTT

d_gene: .
len: 15
abundance: few
v_gene: TRBV28
j_gene: TRBJ2-1
CDR3aa: CASSSPTASYNEQFF
CDR3nt: TGTGCCAGCAGTTCGCCGACAGCCTCCTACAATGAGCAGTTCTTC

d_gene: TRBD2
len: 17
abundance: few
v_gene: TRBV9
j_gene: TRBJ2-5
CDR3aa: CASSVGPPLAGGETQYF
CDR3nt: TGTGCCAGCAGCGTAGGCCCTCCTCTAGCGGGAGGGGAGACCCAGTACTTC

d_gene: .
len: 13
abundance: few
v_gene: TRBV29-1
j_gene: TRBJ1-2
CDR3aa: CSVITGANYGYTF
CDR3nt: TGCAGCGTAATAACAGGAGCTAACTATGGCTACACCTTC

d_gene: .
len: 15
abundance: once
v_gene: TRBV19
j_gene: TRBJ2-1
CDR3aa: CASTVAASSYNEQFF
CDR3nt: TGTGCCAGTACTGTAGCGGCTAGCTCCTACAATGAGCAGTTCTTC

d_gene: .
len: 14
abundance: .
v_gene: TRBV5-1
j_gene: TRBJ2-5
CDR3aa: CASSLGFEGETQYF
CDR3nt: TGCGCCAGCAGCTTGGGTTTTGAGGGAGAGACCCAGTACTTC

d_gene: TRBD2
len: 16
abundance: few
v_gene: TRBV30
j_gene: TRBJ2-1
CDR3aa: CAWRMTGTSGRGEQFF
CDR3nt: TGTGCCTGGAGGATGACCGGGACTAGCGGGAGAGGTGAGCAGTTCTTC

d_gene: .
len: 13
abundance: .
v_gene: TRBV25-1
j_gene: TRBJ2-7
CDR3aa: CASSEGGLYEQYF
CDR3nt: TGTGCCAGCAGTGAAGGAGGCCTCTACGAGCAGTACTTC

d_gene: .
len: 16
abundance: .
v_gene: TRBV7-9
j_gene: TRBJ2-7
CDR3aa: CASSYEPGLQSRQQYF
CDR3nt: TGTGCCAGCAGTTATGAACCGGGACTCCAGTCAAGGCAGCAGTACTTC

d_gene: TRBD2
len: 15
abundance: .
v_gene: TRBV15
j_gene: TRBJ2-5
CDR3aa: CATSRVFAGGETQYF
CDR3nt: TGTGCCACCAGCAGAGTCTTTGCGGGAGGAGAGACCCAGTACTTC

d_gene: TRBD1
len: 17
abundance: once
v_gene: TRBV11-2
j_gene: TRBJ1-2
CDR3aa: CASSPIPGQGNVYGYTF
CDR3nt: TGTGCCAGCAGCCCAATCCCGGGACAGGGTAACGTCTATGGCTACACCTTC

d_gene: TRBD2
len: 13
abundance: few
v_gene: TRBV6-6
j_gene: TRBJ2-5
CDR3aa: CASTYSGRETQYF
CDR3nt: TGTGCCAGCACTTATAGCGGGCGCGAGACCCAGTACTTC

d_gene: .
len: 16
abundance: .
v_gene: TRBV25-1
j_gene: TRBJ2-2
CDR3aa: CASSEYGTANTGELFF
CDR3nt: TGTGCCAGCAGTGAATACGGCACAGCGAACACCGGGGAGCTGTTTTTT

d_gene: TRBD1
len: 14
abundance: .
v_gene: TRBV7-2
j_gene: TRBJ2-3
CDR3aa: CAIQQGRGTDTQYF
CDR3nt: TGTGCCATCCAACAGGGGAGAGGCACAGATACGCAGTATTTT

d_gene: TRBD1
len: 13
abundance: few
v_gene: TRBV28
j_gene: TRBJ1-2
CDR3aa: CASSLNRGGGYTF
CDR3nt: TGTGCCAGCAGTCTTAACAGGGGTGGTGGCTACACCTTC

d_gene: TRBD2
len: 14
abundance: few
v_gene: TRBV29-1
j_gene: TRBJ2-5
CDR3aa: CSVDGRAGRETQYF
CDR3nt: TGCAGCGTTGACGGGAGGGCCGGTAGAGAGACCCAGTACTTC

d_gene: .
len: 16
abundance: few
v_gene: TRBV11-3
j_gene: TRBJ1-1
CDR3aa: CASSPPRGISNTEAFF
CDR3nt: TGTGCCAGCAGCCCCCCTCGCGGCATCTCGAACACTGAAGCTTTCTTT

d_gene: .
len: 15
abundance: few
v_gene: TRBV7-2
j_gene: TRBJ2-4
CDR3aa: CASSLGDSLGDIQYF
CDR3nt: TGTGCCAGCAGCTTAGGGGACTCCCTCGGGGACATTCAGTACTTC

d_gene: TRBD2
len: 15
abundance: few
v_gene: TRBV10-3
j_gene: TRBJ2-3
CDR3aa: CAIMGLAGKSDTQYF
CDR3nt: TGTGCCATCATGGGACTAGCGGGAAAGTCAGATACGCAGTATTTT

d_gene: TRBD1
len: 16
abundance: .
v_gene: TRBV6-6
j_gene: TRBJ2-7
CDR3aa: CASSLPGQGRTYEQYF
CDR3nt: TGTGCCAGCAGTCTCCCGGGACAGGGGAGAACCTACGAGCAGTACTTC